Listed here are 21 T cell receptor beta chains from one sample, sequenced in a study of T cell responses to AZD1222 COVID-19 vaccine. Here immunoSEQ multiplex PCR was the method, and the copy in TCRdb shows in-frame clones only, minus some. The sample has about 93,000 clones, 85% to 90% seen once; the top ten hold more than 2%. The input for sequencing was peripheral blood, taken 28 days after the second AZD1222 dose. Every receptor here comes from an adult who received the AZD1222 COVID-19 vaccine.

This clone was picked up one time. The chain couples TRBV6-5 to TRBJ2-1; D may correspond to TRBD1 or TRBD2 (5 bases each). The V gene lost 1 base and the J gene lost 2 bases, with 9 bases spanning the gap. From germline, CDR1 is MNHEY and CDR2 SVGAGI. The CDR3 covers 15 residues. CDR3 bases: TGTGCCAGCAGTTACTGGACGGGGCCCTACAATGAGCAGTTCTTC. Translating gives CASSYWTGPYNEQFF.

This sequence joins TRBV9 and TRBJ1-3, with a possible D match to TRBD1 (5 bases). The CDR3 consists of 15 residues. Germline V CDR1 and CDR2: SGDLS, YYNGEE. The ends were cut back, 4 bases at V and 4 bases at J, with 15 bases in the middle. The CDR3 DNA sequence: TGTGCCAGCAGCTCCGGGGGTCTCCCCGGAAACACCATATATTTT. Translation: CASSSGGLPGNTIYF.

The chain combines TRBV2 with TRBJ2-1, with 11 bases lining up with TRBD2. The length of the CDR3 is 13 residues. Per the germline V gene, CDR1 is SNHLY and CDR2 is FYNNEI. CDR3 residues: CGGSGGAGNEQFF. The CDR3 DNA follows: TGTGGTGGTAGCGGGGGGGCCGGAAATGAGCAGTTCTTC.

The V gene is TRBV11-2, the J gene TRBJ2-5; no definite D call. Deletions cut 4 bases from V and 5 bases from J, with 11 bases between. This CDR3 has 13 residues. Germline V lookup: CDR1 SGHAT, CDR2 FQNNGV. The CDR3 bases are TGTGCCAGCAGCTCGGGCCCTAGGGAGACCCAGTACTTC. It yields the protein CASSSGPRETQYF.

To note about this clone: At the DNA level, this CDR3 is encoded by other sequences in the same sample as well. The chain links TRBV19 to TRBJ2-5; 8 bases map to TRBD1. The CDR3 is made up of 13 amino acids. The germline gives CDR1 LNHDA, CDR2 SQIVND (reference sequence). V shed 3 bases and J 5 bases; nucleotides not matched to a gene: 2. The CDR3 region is CASSIQGAETQYF. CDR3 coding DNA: TGTGCCAGTAGTATTCAGGGGGCCGAGACCCAGTACTTC. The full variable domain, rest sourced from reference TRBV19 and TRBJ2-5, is DGGITQSPKYLFRKEGQNVTLSCEQNLNHDAMYWYRQDPGQGLRLIYYSQIVNDFQKGDIAEGYSVSREKKESFPLTVTSAQKNPTAFYLCASSIQGAETQYFGPGTRLLVL.

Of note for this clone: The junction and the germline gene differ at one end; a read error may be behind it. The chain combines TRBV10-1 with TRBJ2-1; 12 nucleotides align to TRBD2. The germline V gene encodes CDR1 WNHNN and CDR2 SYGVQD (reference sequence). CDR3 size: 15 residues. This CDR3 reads CASSRTSGTYNEQFF. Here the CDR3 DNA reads TGCGCCAGCAGCCGGACTAGCGGGACCTATAATGAGCAGTTCTTC.

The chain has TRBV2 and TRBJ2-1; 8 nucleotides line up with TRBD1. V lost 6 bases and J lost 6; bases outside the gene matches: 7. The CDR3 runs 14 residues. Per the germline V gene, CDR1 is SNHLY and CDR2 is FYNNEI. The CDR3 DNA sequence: TGTGCCAGCAGCCTCCTCACAGGGGGCAATGAGCAGTTCTTC. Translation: CASSLLTGGNEQFF.

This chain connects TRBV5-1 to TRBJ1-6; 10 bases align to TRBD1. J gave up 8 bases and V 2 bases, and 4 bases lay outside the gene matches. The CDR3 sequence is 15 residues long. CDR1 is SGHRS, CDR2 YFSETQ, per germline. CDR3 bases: TGCGCCAGCAGCTTCGGGACAGGGGAGGATTCACCCCTCCACTTT. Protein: CASSFGTGEDSPLHF.

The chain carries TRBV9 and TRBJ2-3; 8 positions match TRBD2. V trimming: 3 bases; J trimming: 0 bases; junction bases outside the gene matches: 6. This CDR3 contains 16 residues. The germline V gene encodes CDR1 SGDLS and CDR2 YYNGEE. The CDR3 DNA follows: TGTGCCAGCAGCGCCTCACTAGCGGCTAGCACAGATACGCAGTATTTT. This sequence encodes CASSASLAASTDTQYF.

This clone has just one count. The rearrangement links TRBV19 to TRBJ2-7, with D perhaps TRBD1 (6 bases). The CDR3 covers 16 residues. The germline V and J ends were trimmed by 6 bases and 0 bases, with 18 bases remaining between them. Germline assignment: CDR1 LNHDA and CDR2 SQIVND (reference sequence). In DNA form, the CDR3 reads TGTGCCAGTAGCAAAAAGGGGGAAGGGAGCTCCTACGAGCAGTACTTC. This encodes CASSKKGEGSSYEQYF.

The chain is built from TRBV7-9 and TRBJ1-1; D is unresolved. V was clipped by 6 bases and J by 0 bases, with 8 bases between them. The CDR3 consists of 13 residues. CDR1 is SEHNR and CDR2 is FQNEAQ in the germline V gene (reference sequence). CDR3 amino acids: CASRRTMNTEAFF. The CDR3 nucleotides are TGTGCCAGCAGAAGGACCATGAACACTGAAGCTTTCTTT.

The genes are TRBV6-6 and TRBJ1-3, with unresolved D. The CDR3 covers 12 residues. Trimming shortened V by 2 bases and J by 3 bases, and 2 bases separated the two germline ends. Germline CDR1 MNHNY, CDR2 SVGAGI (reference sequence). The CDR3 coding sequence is TGTGCCAGCAGTTACGTTGGAAACACCATATATTTT. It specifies CASSYVGNTIYF.

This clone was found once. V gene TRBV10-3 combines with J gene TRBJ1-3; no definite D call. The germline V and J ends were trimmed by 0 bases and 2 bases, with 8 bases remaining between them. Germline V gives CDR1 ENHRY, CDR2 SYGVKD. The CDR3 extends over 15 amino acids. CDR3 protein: CAISESTRPGNTIYF. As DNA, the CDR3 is TGTGCCATCAGTGAGTCGACTCGACCTGGAAACACCATATATTTT.

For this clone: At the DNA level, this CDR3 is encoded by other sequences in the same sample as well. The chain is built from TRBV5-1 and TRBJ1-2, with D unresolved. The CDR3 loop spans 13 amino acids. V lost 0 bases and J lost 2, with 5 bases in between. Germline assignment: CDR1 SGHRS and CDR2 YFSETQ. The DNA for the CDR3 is TGCGCCAGCAGCTTGGACAGCAACTATGGCTACACCTTC. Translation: CASSLDSNYGYTF.

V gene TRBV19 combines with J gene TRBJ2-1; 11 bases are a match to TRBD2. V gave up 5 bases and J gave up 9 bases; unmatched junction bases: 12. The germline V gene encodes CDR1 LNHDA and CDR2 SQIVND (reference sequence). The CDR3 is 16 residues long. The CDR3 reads CASSGSGGAGSSEQFF. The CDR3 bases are TGTGCCAGTAGTGGTAGCGGGGGGGCGGGATCGAGTGAGCAGTTCTTC.

The CDR3 here is CASSEGQGYEKLFF. The DNA for the CDR3 is TGCGCCAGCAGTGAGGGACAGGGTTACGAAAAACTGTTTTTT. The rearrangement joins TRBV10-1 to TRBJ1-4, with 8 bases matching TRBD1. Germline CDR1 WNHNN, CDR2 SYGVQD (reference sequence). V gave up 2 bases and J gave up 8 bases; unmatched junction bases: 4. The CDR3 contains 14 residues.

The CDR3 here is CASSPSDWDMNTEAFF. The CDR3 DNA follows: TGTGCCAGTAGTCCCTCCGATTGGGACATGAACACTGAAGCTTTCTTT. The rearrangement joins TRBV19 to TRBJ1-1; the D gene is possibly TRBD1 (6 bases). This CDR3 spans 16 amino acids. Germline V CDR1 and CDR2: LNHDA, SQIVND (reference sequence). The V gene lost 5 bases and the J gene lost 0 bases, with 16 bases spanning the gap.

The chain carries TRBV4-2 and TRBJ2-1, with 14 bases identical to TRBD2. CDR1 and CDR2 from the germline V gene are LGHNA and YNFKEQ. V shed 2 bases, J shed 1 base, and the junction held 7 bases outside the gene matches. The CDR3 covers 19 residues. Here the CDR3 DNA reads TGTGCCAGCAGCCAACGACTAGCGGGGGGGCGGGCGTCCTACAATGAGCAGTTCTTC. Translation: CASSQRLAGGRASYNEQFF.

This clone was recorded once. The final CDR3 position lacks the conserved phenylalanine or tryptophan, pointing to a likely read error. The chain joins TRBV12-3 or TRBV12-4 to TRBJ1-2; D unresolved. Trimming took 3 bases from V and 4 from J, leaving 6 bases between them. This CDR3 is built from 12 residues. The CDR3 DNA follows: TGTGCCAGCAGTTTCGGTACCTATGGCTACACCCTC. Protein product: CASSFGTYGYTL.

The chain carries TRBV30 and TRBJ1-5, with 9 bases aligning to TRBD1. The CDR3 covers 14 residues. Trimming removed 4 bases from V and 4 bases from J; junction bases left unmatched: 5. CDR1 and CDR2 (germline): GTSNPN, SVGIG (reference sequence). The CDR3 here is CAWTQGAGNQPQHF. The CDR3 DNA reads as TGTGCCTGGACACAGGGGGCCGGTAATCAGCCCCAGCATTTT.

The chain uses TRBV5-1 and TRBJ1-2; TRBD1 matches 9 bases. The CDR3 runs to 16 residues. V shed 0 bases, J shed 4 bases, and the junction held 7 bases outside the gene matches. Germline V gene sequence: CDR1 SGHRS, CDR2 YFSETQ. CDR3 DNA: TGCGCCAGCAGCTTGGCCCCGGGACAGGGCAGCTATGGCTACACCTTC. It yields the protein CASSLAPGQGSYGYTF.